Presented here are 5 T cell receptor beta chains from one specimen sequenced in a study of blood T cell repertoires in COVID-19. This table comes from immunoSEQ multiplex PCR, and its TCRdb copy is limited to in-frame clones, with some not included. Counted here are 150,000 to 200,000 clones, over 80% occurring once; the ten biggest clones make up about 5.3%. Specimen: peripheral blood. The receptors were gathered from a man younger than 45 with COVID-19, enrolled during active disease.

The gene calls are TRBV15 and TRBJ2-5; D perhaps matches TRBD2 (6 bases). The CDR3 sequence is 14 residues long. V dropped 3 bases and J dropped 5 bases, with 13 bases sitting between them. CDR1 and CDR2 from the germline V gene are LNHNV and YYDKDF (reference sequence). CDR3 bases: TGTGCCACCAGCAGGGAAGGACTACCCGAGACCCAGTACTTC. Amino acid sequence: CATSREGLPETQYF.

The chain uses TRBV4-3 and TRBJ1-1, with TRBD1 as a possible D gene (5 bases). Germline CDR1 and CDR2: LGHNA and YSLEER. V was clipped by 0 bases and J by 1 base, with 12 bases between them. CDR3 length: 16 residues. This chain's CDR3 is CASSQDWVGANTEAFF. In nucleotides, the CDR3 is TGCGCCAGCAGCCAAGATTGGGTAGGGGCGAACACTGAAGCTTTCTTT.

This chain links TRBV15 with TRBJ1-1; possibly TRBD1 for D (5 bases). The CDR3 has 15 amino acids. Germline-derived CDR1 and CDR2 are LNHNV and YYDKDF (reference sequence). V was cut by 0 bases and J by 0 bases, with 8 bases left in between. The chain's CDR3 is CATSRDAGMNTEAFF. The CDR3 DNA sequence: TGTGCCACCAGCAGAGATGCAGGGATGAACACTGAAGCTTTCTTT.

V gene TRBV6-2 or TRBV6-3 combines with J gene TRBJ1-1; possible D gene TRBD1, 5 bases. V was shortened by 6 bases and J by 1 base, with 15 bases between the two germline ends. Per the germline V gene, CDR1 is MNHEY and CDR2 is SVGEGT. The CDR3 totals 15 residues. CDR3 bases: TGTGCCAGCAGCCGCGCGACAGCGAAGAACACTGAAGCTTTCTTT. It specifies CASSRATAKNTEAFF.

In its sample, this clone was seen once. This sequence joins TRBV6-6 and TRBJ1-3; D remains unclear. The V gene lost 7 bases and the J gene lost 9 bases, with 19 bases spanning the gap. The CDR3 covers 14 residues. The germline CDR1 and CDR2 sequences are MNHNY and SVGAGI (reference sequence). The CDR3 loop reads CASIVTSSPGTIYF. DNA for the CDR3: TGTGCCAGCATTGTCACCAGCAGCCCGGGCACCATATATTTT.